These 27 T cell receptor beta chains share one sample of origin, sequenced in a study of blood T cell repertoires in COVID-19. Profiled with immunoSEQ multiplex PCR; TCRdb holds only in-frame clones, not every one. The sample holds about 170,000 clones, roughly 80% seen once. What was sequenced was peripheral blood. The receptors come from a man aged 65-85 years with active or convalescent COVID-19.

The CDR3 is CASSFGQGAYEQFF. The DNA for the CDR3 is TGTGCCAGCAGTTTCGGACAGGGGGCCTATGAGCAGTTCTTC. The rearrangement links TRBV27 to TRBJ2-1, with 11 bases that match TRBD1. The J segment lost 8 bases and the V segment lost 3 bases, leaving 3 bases of the junction unmatched. This CDR3 region has 14 residues. CDR1 is MNHEY and CDR2 is SMNVEV in the germline V gene (reference sequence).

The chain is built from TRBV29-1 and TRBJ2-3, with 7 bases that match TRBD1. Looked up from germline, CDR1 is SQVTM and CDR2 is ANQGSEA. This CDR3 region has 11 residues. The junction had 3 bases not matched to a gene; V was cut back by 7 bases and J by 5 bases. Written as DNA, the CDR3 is TGCAGCGCCCGGACAGGAGATACGCAGTATTTT. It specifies CSARTGDTQYF.

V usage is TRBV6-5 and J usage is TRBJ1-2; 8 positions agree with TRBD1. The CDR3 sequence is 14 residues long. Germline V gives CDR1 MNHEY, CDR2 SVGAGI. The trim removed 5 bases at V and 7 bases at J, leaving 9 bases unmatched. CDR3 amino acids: CASSLRDRNGGYTF. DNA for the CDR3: TGTGCCAGCAGTCTCCGGGACAGGAATGGTGGCTACACCTTC.

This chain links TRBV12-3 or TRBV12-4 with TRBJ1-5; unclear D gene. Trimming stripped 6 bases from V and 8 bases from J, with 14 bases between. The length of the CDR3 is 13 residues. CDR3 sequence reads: CASREREGKPQHF. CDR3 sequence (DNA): TGTGCCAGCAGGGAGAGAGAGGGAAAGCCCCAGCATTTT.

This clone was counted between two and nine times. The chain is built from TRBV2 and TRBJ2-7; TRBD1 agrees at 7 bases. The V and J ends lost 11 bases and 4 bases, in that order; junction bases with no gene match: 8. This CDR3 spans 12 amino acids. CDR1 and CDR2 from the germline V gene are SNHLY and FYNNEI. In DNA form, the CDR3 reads TGTGCCGGAGGACAGGCGCAGTACGAGCAGTACTTC. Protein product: CAGGQAQYEQYF.

The CDR3 region is CASSRLDTDTQYF. The CDR3 region has the DNA TGTGCCAGCAGCCGCCTAGACACAGATACGCAGTATTTT. This rearrangement joins TRBV9 to TRBJ2-3, with unresolved D. V was clipped by 4 bases and J by 2 bases, with 8 bases between them. The CDR3 extends over 13 amino acids. Germline values: CDR1 SGDLS, CDR2 YYNGEE. The complete variable domain, with remaining parts taken from reference TRBV9 and TRBJ2-3, reads DSGVTQTPKHLITATGQRVTLRCSPRSGDLSVYWYQQSLDQGLQFLIQYYNGEERAKGNILERFSAQQFPDLHSELNLSSLELGDSALYFCASSRLDTDTQYFGPGTRLTVL.

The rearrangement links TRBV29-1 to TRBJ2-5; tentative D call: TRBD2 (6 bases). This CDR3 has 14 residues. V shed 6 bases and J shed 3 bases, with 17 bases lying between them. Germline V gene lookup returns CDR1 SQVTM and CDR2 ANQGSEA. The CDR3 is CSVPGRWGEETQYF. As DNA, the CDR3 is TGCAGCGTCCCCGGACGGTGGGGGGAAGAGACCCAGTACTTC.

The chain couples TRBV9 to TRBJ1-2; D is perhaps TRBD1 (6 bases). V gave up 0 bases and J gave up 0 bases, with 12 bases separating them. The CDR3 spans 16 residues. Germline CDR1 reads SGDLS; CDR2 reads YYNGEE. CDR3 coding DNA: TGTGCCAGCAGCGTAGCTTGGGACATGGCTAACTATGGCTACACCTTC. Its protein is CASSVAWDMANYGYTF. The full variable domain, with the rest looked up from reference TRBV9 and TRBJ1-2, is DSGVTQTPKHLITATGQRVTLRCSPRSGDLSVYWYQQSLDQGLQFLIQYYNGEERAKGNILERFSAQQFPDLHSELNLSSLELGDSALYFCASSVAWDMANYGYTFGSGTRLTVV.

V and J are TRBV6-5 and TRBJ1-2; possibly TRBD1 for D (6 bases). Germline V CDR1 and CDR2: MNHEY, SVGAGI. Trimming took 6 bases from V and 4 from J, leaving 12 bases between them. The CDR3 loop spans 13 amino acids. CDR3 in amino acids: CASRAGEGYGYTF. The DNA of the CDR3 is TGTGCCAGCAGGGCAGGGGAAGGCTATGGCTACACCTTC.

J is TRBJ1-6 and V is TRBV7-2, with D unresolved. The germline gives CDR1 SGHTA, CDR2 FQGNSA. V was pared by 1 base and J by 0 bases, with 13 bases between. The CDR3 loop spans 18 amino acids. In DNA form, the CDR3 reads TGTGCCAGCAGCTTAGTTGTACGGTTAAGCTCCTATAATTCACCCCTCCACTTT. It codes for CASSLVVRLSSYNSPLHF. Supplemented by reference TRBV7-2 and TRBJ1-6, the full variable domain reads GAGVSQSPSNKVTEKGKDVELRCDPISGHTALYWYRQSLGQGLEFLIYFQGNSAPDKSGLPSDRFSAERTGGSVSTLTIQRTQQEDSAVYLCASSLVVRLSSYNSPLHFGNGTRLTVT.

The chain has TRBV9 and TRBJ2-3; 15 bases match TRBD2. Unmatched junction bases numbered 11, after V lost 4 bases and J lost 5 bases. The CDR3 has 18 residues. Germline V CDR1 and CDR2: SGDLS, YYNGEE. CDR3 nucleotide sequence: TGTGCCAGCAGCCAACAAAGGACTAGCGGGGGGGCCAGAGATACGCAGTATTTT. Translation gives CASSQQRTSGGARDTQYF. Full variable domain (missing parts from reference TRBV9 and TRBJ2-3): DSGVTQTPKHLITATGQRVTLRCSPRSGDLSVYWYQQSLDQGLQFLIQYYNGEERAKGNILERFSAQQFPDLHSELNLSSLELGDSALYFCASSQQRTSGGARDTQYFGPGTRLTVL.

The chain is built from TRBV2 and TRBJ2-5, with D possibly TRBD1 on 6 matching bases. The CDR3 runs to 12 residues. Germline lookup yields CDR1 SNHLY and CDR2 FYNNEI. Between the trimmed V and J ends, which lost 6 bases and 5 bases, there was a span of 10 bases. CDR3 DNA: TGTGCCAGCAGAGGACAGTGGGAGACCCAGTACTTC. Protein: CASRGQWETQYF.

CDR3 protein: CASSLAGGVYEQYF. CDR3 sequence (DNA): TGTGCCAGCAGCTTAGCGGGGGGTGTCTACGAGCAGTACTTC. The chain links TRBV7-9 to TRBJ2-7; maybe TRBD2 (6 bases). Germline CDR1 SEHNR, CDR2 FQNEAQ (reference sequence). CDR3 size: 14 residues. The V and J ends lost 0 bases and 3 bases respectively, with 9 bases between them.

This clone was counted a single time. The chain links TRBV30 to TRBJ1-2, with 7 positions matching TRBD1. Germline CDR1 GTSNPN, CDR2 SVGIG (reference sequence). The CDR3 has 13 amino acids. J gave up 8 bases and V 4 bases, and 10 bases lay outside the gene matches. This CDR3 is CAWNPGQLTGYTF. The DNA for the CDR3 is TGTGCCTGGAACCCGGGACAGTTAACCGGCTACACCTTC.

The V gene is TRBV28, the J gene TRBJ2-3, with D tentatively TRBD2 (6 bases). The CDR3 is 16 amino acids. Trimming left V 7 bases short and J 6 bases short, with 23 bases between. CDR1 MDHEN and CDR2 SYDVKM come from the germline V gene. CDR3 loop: CASNSLPGSLGDTQYF. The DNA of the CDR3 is TGTGCCAGCAACTCCCTCCCCGGGAGCCTTGGGGATACGCAGTATTTT.

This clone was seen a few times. CDR3 DNA: TGTGCCAGACGGACAGATGACTACGAGCAGTACTTC. Translation: CARRTDDYEQYF. The chain has TRBV19 and TRBJ2-7; possibly TRBD1 for D (6 bases). The CDR3 contains 12 residues. The V end lost 9 bases, the J end lost 3 bases, and 12 bases lay between the germline ends. Germline loops: CDR1 LNHDA, CDR2 SQIVND (reference sequence).

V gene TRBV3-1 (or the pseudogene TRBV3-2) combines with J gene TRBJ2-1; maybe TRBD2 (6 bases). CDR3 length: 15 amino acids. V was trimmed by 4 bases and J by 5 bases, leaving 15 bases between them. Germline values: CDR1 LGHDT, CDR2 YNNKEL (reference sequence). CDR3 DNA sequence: TGTGCCAGCAGCCCATTACCCGGGGGACACAATGAGCAGTTCTTC. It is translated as CASSPLPGGHNEQFF.

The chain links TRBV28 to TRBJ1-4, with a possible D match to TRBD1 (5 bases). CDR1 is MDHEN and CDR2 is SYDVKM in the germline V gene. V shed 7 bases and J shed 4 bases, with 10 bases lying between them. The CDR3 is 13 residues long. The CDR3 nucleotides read TGTGCCAGCAAAGTGGGGGGTAATGAAAAACTGTTTTTT. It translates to CASKVGGNEKLFF.

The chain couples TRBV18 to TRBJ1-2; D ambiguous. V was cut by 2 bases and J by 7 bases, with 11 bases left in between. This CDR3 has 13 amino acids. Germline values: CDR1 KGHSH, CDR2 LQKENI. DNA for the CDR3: TGTGCCAGCTCACCAGATTACGTCGGTGGCTACACCTTC. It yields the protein CASSPDYVGGYTF.

The CDR3 region is CASSPLSQPNYGYTF. CDR3 in DNA: TGTGCCAGCAGTCCCCTATCGCAACCTAACTATGGCTACACCTTC. This rearrangement joins TRBV27 to TRBJ1-2, with no clear D. CDR1 is MNHEY and CDR2 is SMNVEV in the germline V gene (reference sequence). Trimming left V 5 bases short and J 0 bases short, with 13 bases between. The CDR3 sequence is 15 residues long.

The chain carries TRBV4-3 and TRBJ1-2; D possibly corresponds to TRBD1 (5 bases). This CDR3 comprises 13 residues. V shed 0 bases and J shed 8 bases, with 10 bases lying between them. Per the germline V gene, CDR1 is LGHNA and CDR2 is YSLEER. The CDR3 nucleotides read TGCGCCAGCAGCCAAGACCCGGGACTCGGCTACACCTTC. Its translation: CASSQDPGLGYTF.

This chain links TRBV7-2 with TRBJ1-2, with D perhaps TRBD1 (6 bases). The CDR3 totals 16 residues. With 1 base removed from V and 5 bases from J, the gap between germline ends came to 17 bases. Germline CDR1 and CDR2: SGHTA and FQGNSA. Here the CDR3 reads CASSLETGTSSYGYTF. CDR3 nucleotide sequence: TGTGCCAGCAGCTTAGAGACAGGTACCAGCTCATATGGCTACACCTTC.

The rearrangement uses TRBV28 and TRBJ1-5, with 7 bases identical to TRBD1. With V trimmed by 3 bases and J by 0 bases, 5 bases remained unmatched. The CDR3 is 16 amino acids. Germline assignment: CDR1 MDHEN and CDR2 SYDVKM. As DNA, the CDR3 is TGTGCCAGCAGTTTGACGGGACAGATTAGCAATCAGCCCCAGCATTTT. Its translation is CASSLTGQISNQPQHF. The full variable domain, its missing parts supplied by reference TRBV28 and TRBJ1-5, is DVKVTQSSRYLVKRTGEKVFLECVQDMDHENMFWYRQDPGLGLRLIYFSYDVKMKEKGDIPEGYSVSREKKERFSLILESASTNQTSMYLCASSLTGQISNQPQHFGDGTRLSIL.

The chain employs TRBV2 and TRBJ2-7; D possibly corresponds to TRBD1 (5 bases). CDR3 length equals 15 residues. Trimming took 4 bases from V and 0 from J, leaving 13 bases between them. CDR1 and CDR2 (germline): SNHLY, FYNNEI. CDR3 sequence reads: CASSGTGRSSYEQYF. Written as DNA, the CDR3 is TGTGCCAGCAGTGGTACAGGTCGGTCCTCCTACGAGCAGTACTTC.

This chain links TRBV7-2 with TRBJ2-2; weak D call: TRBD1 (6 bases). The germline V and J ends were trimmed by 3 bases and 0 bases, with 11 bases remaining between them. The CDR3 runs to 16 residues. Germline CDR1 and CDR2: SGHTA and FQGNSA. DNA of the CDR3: TGTGCCAGCAGCTTCCGGACAGTTGCGAACACCGGGGAGCTGTTTTTT. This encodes CASSFRTVANTGELFF.

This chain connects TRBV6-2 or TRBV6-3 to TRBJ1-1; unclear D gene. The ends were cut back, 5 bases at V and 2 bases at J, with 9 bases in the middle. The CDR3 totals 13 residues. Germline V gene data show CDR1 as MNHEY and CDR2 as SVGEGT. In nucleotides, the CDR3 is TGTGCCAGCAGTACCACACAAAACACTGAAGCTTTCTTT. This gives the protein CASSTTQNTEAFF.

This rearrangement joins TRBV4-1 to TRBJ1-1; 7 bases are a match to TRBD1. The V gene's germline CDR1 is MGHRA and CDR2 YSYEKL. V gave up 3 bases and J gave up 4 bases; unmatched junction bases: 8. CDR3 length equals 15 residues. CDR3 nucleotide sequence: TGCGCCAGCAGCCAGAGGGAACAGGGGCCCACTGAAGCTTTCTTT. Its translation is CASSQREQGPTEAFF.